This T cell receptor (beta chain) emerged from a study of cytomegalovirus exposure and HLA in healthy donors. Across the study: Sequencing of about 200 million T cells in an earlier analysis found 100 million to 140 million unique TCR beta sequences. Counted in an early data release were approximately 80 million unique TCRs from HLA-typed donors.

In germline, CDR1 is SNHLY, CDR2 FYNNEI. J gave up 2 bases and V 5 bases, and 4 bases lay outside the gene matches. There are 15 residues in the CDR3. Notes on this clone: Its matching antigen is unknown.

The study's findings and limits: Rare sequences made up most TCRs, while some public TCRs were found in many donors. Reports described diagnosis of cytomegalovirus status by the classifier as highly specific and sensitive.

The PCR was carried out with 60 Vbeta primers and 13 Jbeta primers. TCRdb's copy holds only in-frame clones and misses some; the assay was immunoSEQ multiplex PCR. The sample has about 160,000 clones, about 85% seen once; the top ten hold about 6.3%. This receptor was taken from a male donor in good health and CMV-seropositive. Sequencing input: PBMCs. V usage is TRBV2 and J usage is TRBJ2-3; 10 nucleotides line up with TRBD1. For the CDR3, the DNA is TGTGCCAGCAGTCCCGGGACAGGGGTCACAGATACGCAGTATTTT. It specifies CASSPGTGVTDTQYF.